Listed here are 26 T cell receptor beta chains from one sample, sequenced in a study of response to subunit inactivated influenza vaccine. Using its own MiXCR run on the RT-PCR reads, TCRdb lists one record per CDR3 protein. This table holds over 800,000 distinct CDR3 sequences, over 20% found once. Sample: PBMCs from blood, taken more than 4 days after vaccination. The source of these receptors is a man aged 50-60 years who received an inactivated influenza vaccine.

This chain connects TRBV27 to TRBJ1-5; the D is unclear. The CDR3 runs 15 residues. V dropped 1 base and J dropped 3 bases, with 10 bases sitting between them. Germline V gene sequence: CDR1 MNHEY, CDR2 SMNVEV (reference sequence). The CDR3 nucleotides are TGTGCCAGCAGTTTATTTGCGCAGACCAATCAGCCCCAGCATTTT. Its translation is CASSLFAQTNQPQHF.

The chain uses TRBV4-3 and TRBJ2-7; possibly TRBD2 for D (6 bases). Germline V CDR1 and CDR2: LGHNA, YSLEER. Trimming cost V 3 bases and J 3 bases, with 12 bases left between them. The CDR3 length is 14 residues. DNA of the CDR3: TGCGCCAGCAGCCATGGGACTTTCGGCTACGAGCAGTACTTC. This gives the protein CASSHGTFGYEQYF.

This chain joins TRBV4-3 and TRBJ2-7; D not resolved. Per the germline V gene, CDR1 is LGHNA and CDR2 is YSLEER. The CDR3 loop spans 15 amino acids. Trimming took 1 base from V and 6 from J, leaving 16 bases between them. The CDR3 region has the DNA TGCGCCAGCAGCCAAGTTTCGACGCAATTCTCCGAGCAGTACTTC. Amino acids: CASSQVSTQFSEQYF.

The V call is TRBV7-2, the J call TRBJ2-3; 14 bases are a match to TRBD2. Germline V gene lookup returns CDR1 SGHTA and CDR2 FQGNSA. Trimming took 5 bases from V and 5 from J; bases not matched to a gene: 6. The CDR3 runs 16 residues. DNA for the CDR3: TGTGCCAGCAGCAAGCGACTAGCGGGGGGGGGAGATACGCAGTATTTT. Amino acid sequence: CASSKRLAGGGDTQYF.

This clonotype was seen many times. V usage is TRBV5-1 and J usage is TRBJ2-2, with D possibly TRBD2 on 6 matching bases. The CDR3 covers 15 residues. Trimming pared 6 bases from V and 7 bases from J, leaving 19 bases between. Germline V gives CDR1 SGHRS, CDR2 YFSETQ. CDR3 sequence: CASTWRDSGGGELFF. As DNA, the CDR3 is TGCGCCAGCACCTGGCGGGACTCCGGAGGCGGGGAGCTGTTTTTT.

This rearrangement joins TRBV28 to TRBJ1-1, with D possibly being TRBD1 (5 bases). Trimming stripped 8 bases from V and 1 base from J, with 11 bases between. This CDR3 has 13 amino acids. Germline CDR1 and CDR2: MDHEN and SYDVKM. In DNA form, the CDR3 reads TGTGCCAGCGGGGCGACCCGGAACACTGAAGCTTTCTTT. Protein product: CASGATRNTEAFF.

This chain uses TRBV5-6 with TRBJ2-1; TRBD2 agrees at 10 bases. Per the germline V gene, CDR1 is SGHDT and CDR2 is YYEEEE. V shed 3 bases and J 8 bases; nucleotides not matched to a gene: 5. The length of the CDR3 is 14 residues. The CDR3 spells CASSSGLAMDEQFF. CDR3 nucleotide sequence: TGTGCCAGCAGCTCGGGACTAGCGATGGATGAGCAGTTCTTC.

This clonotype was seen a few times. The V and J genes are TRBV12-3 or TRBV12-4 and TRBJ2-3, with D perhaps TRBD1 (7 bases). V was cut by 4 bases and J by 2 bases, with 16 bases left in between. The length of the CDR3 is 16 residues. This CDR3 reads CASSSAQGGNTDTQYF. CDR3 DNA: TGTGCCAGCAGTTCAGCCCAGGGGGGAAACACAGATACGCAGTATTTT.

This clonotype appeared many times. This chain connects TRBV5-1 to TRBJ2-2, with 8 bases fitting TRBD1. This CDR3 has 14 amino acids. Trimming took 4 bases from V and 7 from J; bases not matched to a gene: 6. Germline lookup yields CDR1 SGHRS and CDR2 YFSETQ. The CDR3 DNA reads TGCGCCAGCAGCGAGCAGGGGGCGCTCGGGGAGCTGTTTTTT. This translates into CASSEQGALGELFF.

The rearrangement uses TRBV7-2 and TRBJ2-3, with 7 bases that match TRBD2. V gave up 7 bases and J gave up 3 bases; unmatched junction bases: 10. Germline CDR1 reads SGHTA; CDR2 reads FQGNSA. The CDR3 covers 15 residues. The CDR3 loop reads CASTVWAGETDTQYF. DNA of the CDR3: TGTGCCAGCACCGTCTGGGCGGGAGAGACAGATACGCAGTATTTT.

In its sample, this clonotype was seen many times. The chain recombines TRBV20-1 with TRBJ2-1, with TRBD1 matching 10 bases. CDR3 size: 18 residues. The junction had 16 bases not matched to a gene; V was cut back by 5 bases and J by 3 bases. Germline V CDR1 and CDR2: DFQATT, SNEGSKA (reference sequence). CDR3 DNA: TGCAGTGCTGGGCCCGGGACAGGGGTATATTCCCACTACAATGAGCAGTTCTTC. It specifies CSAGPGTGVYSHYNEQFF.

This clonotype appeared a few times. The chain uses TRBV7-2 and TRBJ1-3; D not resolved. Trimming pared 4 bases from V and 0 bases from J, leaving 10 bases between. Germline CDR1 and CDR2: SGHTA and FQGNSA. The CDR3 is made up of 15 amino acids. CDR3 coding DNA: TGTGCCAGCAGCTCATCCAGCGGCTCTGGAAACACCATATATTTT. Amino acids: CASSSSSGSGNTIYF. Filled out from reference TRBV7-2 and TRBJ1-3, the complete variable domain reads GAGVSQSPSNKVTEKGKDVELRCDPISGHTALYWYRQSLGQGLEFLIYFQGNSAPDKSGLPSDRFSAERTGGSVSTLTIQRTQQEDSAVYLCASSSSSGSGNTIYFGEGSWLTVV.

This clonotype showed up just a few times. The chain is built from TRBV7-9 and TRBJ1-2, with TRBD1 matching 8 bases. V was pared by 5 bases and J by 4 bases, with 9 bases of the junction left unmatched. The CDR3 runs 15 residues. Looked up from germline, CDR1 is SEHNR and CDR2 is FQNEAQ (reference sequence). The CDR3, as DNA: TGTGCCAGCAGCCCCCGGACAGGGCTTGGCTATGGCTACACCTTC. Translation: CASSPRTGLGYGYTF.

This clonotype has just a few counts. The chain uses TRBV20-1 and TRBJ2-1; D call uncertain. The V gene's germline CDR1 is DFQATT and CDR2 SNEGSKA (reference sequence). CDR3 length: 13 residues. Trimming removed 6 bases at V and 5 bases at J, with 14 bases between. The CDR3 loop is CSATHFIDNEQFF. CDR3 DNA: TGCAGTGCCACGCACTTTATTGACAATGAGCAGTTCTTC.

The V and J genes are TRBV28 and TRBJ2-2, with TRBD2 matching over 8 bases. This CDR3 has 18 amino acids. The J segment lost 1 base and the V segment lost 5 bases, leaving 12 bases of the junction unmatched. Per the germline V gene, CDR1 is MDHEN and CDR2 is SYDVKM. CDR3 region: CASSPYFPTSVNTGELFF. As DNA, the CDR3 is TGTGCCAGCAGTCCCTACTTTCCGACTAGCGTGAACACCGGGGAGCTGTTTTTT.

This clonotype was seen only a few times. The chain joins TRBV5-1 to TRBJ1-5, with D possibly being TRBD1 (5 bases). Trimming stripped 0 bases from V and 5 bases from J, with 9 bases between. The germline V gene encodes CDR1 SGHRS and CDR2 YFSETQ. The CDR3 extends over 14 amino acids. CDR3 nucleotide sequence: TGCGCCAGCAGCTTGGCCGGGGGGTATCAGCCCCAGCATTTT. Its protein product is CASSLAGGYQPQHF.

This clonotype occurred once. The rearrangement links TRBV3-1 to TRBJ2-3; D perhaps matches TRBD1 (6 bases). V lost 11 bases, J lost 6 bases, and 24 bases lay in between. CDR1 LGHDT and CDR2 YNNKEL come from the germline V gene (reference sequence). The CDR3 spans 15 residues. CDR3 sequence: CASCQRNRVTDTQYF. The CDR3, as DNA: TGTGCCTCCTGCCAACGTAACAGGGTAACGGATACGCAGTATTTT.

The V and J genes are TRBV6-2 or TRBV6-3 and TRBJ2-3, with 7 positions matching TRBD1. CDR3 length: 15 amino acids. Looked up from germline, CDR1 is MNHEY and CDR2 is SVGEGT. Germline trimming cut 0 bases from V and 2 bases from J; bases unmatched to any gene: 2. The CDR3 nucleotides are TGTGCCAGCAGTTACTCCGGGACAGACACAGATACGCAGTATTTT. This translates into CASSYSGTDTDTQYF.

The chain recombines TRBV29-1 with TRBJ2-3; D is possibly TRBD1 or TRBD2 (5 bases each). Trimming left V 2 bases short and J 3 bases short, with 12 bases between. CDR3 length: 14 residues. The germline V gene encodes CDR1 SQVTM and CDR2 ANQGSEA. CDR3 bases: TGCAGCGTTGAACATGGGGACGGAACAGATACGCAGTATTTT. Its protein product is CSVEHGDGTDTQYF.

The chain couples TRBV10-3 to TRBJ2-3; maybe TRBD1 (6 bases). The CDR3 is made up of 16 amino acids. Germline V CDR1 and CDR2: ENHRY, SYGVKD. V gave up 0 bases and J gave up 2 bases, with 12 bases separating them. CDR3 coding DNA: TGTGCCATCAGTGAGTCCGGGACATTGATCACAGATACGCAGTATTTT. Residues: CAISESGTLITDTQYF.

A few counts support this clonotype. This chain connects TRBV5-6 to TRBJ1-5; TRBD1 aligns across 7 bases. J was trimmed by 5 bases and V by 0 bases; bases with no gene match: 2. The CDR3 is 14 residues long. The germline gives CDR1 SGHDT, CDR2 YYEEEE. The CDR3 sequence is CASSLGTGYQPQHF. DNA of the CDR3: TGTGCCAGCAGCTTGGGGACAGGTTATCAGCCCCAGCATTTT.

This clonotype appeared a few times. The rearrangement uses TRBV9 and TRBJ2-1; D possibly corresponds to TRBD2 (6 bases). Germline loops: CDR1 SGDLS, CDR2 YYNGEE. V dropped 4 bases and J dropped 0 bases, with 17 bases sitting between them. The CDR3 length is 17 residues. CDR3 sequence reads: CASSLGGTKISYNEQFF. The DNA of the CDR3 is TGTGCCAGCAGCTTAGGCGGGACGAAAATCTCCTACAATGAGCAGTTCTTC.

This clonotype was counted a few times. The gene calls are TRBV4-1 and TRBJ2-1, with D possibly TRBD2 on 6 matching bases. CDR3 length: 14 residues. Germline values: CDR1 MGHRA, CDR2 YSYEKL. Trimming stripped 1 base from V and 9 bases from J, with 13 bases between. In DNA form, the CDR3 reads TGCGCCAGCAGCCAAGTGGAGGGGATCGGTGAGCAGTTCTTC. Translation: CASSQVEGIGEQFF.

This clonotype was seen a handful of times. As DNA, the CDR3 is TGTGCCAGCAGCTTATTCTATTCCGCCACAGATACGCAGTATTTT. Its translation: CASSLFYSATDTQYF. V gene TRBV7-2 combines with J gene TRBJ2-3; D remains ambiguous. Trimming shortened V by 2 bases and J by 2 bases, and 11 bases separated the two germline ends. This CDR3 is built from 15 residues. Germline V gene sequence: CDR1 SGHTA, CDR2 FQGNSA.

The CDR3 region is CASSLFTGDEQYF. For the CDR3, the DNA is TGTGCCAGCAGCTTATTTACAGGGGACGAGCAGTACTTC. The genes are TRBV7-3 and TRBJ2-7, with TRBD1 identical over 7 bases. Germline values: CDR1 SGHTA, CDR2 FQGTGA. This CDR3 has 13 residues. The V and J ends lost 2 bases and 5 bases, in that order; junction bases with no gene match: 3.

The V gene is TRBV7-9, the J gene TRBJ2-7; 10 bases line up with TRBD2. With V trimmed by 7 bases and J by 6 bases, 9 bases remained unmatched. The CDR3 runs to 14 residues. Germline CDR1 and CDR2: SEHNR and FQNEAQ (reference sequence). The CDR3 is CASTLAGETAEQYF. CDR3 sequence (DNA): TGTGCCAGCACCCTAGCGGGAGAGACGGCCGAGCAGTACTTC.